This TCR beta chain was identified during a study of T cell changes during pregnancy in multiple sclerosis. Trimming took off 4 bases at V and 4 bases at J, with 10 bases between the two ends. CDR1 and CDR2 (germline): SGHVS, FQNEAQ. This CDR3 spans 13 amino acids. Only in-frame clones appear in the TCRdb table, and some are missing; sequencing was by immunoSEQ multiplex PCR. The sample records roughly 100,000 clones, roughly nine tenths being singletons. Sequenced here: peripheral blood, sampled after pregnancy. The TCR originated in a female donor with multiple sclerosis, enrolled in a pregnancy study. The chain is built from TRBV7-8 and TRBJ1-1; the D gene is possibly TRBD1 (5 bases). The CDR3 bases are TGTGCCAGCAGCTCCAGGGTGACCACTGAAGCTTTCTTT. Translating it yields CASSSRVTTEAFF.